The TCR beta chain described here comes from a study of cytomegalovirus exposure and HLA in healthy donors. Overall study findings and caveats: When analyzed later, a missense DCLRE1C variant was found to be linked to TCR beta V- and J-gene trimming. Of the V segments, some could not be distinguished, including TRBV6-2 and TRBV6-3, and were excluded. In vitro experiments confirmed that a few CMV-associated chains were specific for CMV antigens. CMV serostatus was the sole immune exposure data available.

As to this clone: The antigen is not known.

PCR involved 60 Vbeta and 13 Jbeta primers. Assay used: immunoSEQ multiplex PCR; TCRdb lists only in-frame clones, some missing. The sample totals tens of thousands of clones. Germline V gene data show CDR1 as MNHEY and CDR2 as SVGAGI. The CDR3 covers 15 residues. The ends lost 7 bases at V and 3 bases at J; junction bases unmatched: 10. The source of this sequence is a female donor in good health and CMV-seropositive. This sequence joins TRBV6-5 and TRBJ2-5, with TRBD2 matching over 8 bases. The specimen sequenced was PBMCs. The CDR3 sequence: CASTVAGTRKETQYF. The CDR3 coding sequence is TGTGCCAGCACCGTAGCCGGGACTAGAAAAGAGACCCAGTACTTC.